Presented here are 12 T cell receptor beta chains from one specimen sequenced in a study of cytomegalovirus exposure and HLA in healthy donors. The primer mix had 60 Vbeta and 13 Jbeta primers. TCRdb's copy holds only in-frame clones and misses some; the assay was immunoSEQ multiplex PCR. This repertoire shows roughly 120,000 clones, around 78% found once; its top ten account for 3.6%. The sample was PBMCs. These receptors were taken from a man aged 40-49 years in good health and CMV-seronegative.

This chain links TRBV28 with TRBJ2-5, with D maybe TRBD2 (5 bases). The J call could be wrong; TRBJ2-7 is a better fit for the DNA end. The V gene's germline CDR1 is MDHEN and CDR2 SYDVKM. The CDR3 runs to 13 residues. This CDR3 reads CASGITSSYEQYF. The DNA of the CDR3 is TGTGCCAGCGGAATAACTAGCTCCTACGAGCAGTACTTC.

This chain uses TRBV4-3 with TRBJ1-1; no firm D call. The germline V gene encodes CDR1 LGHNA and CDR2 YSLEER. The CDR3 runs 15 residues. V lost 1 base and J 3 bases, leaving 12 bases between the germline ends. The CDR3 nucleotides read TGCGCCAGCAGCCAAGTGAACGGGGAGGACACTGAAGCTTTCTTT. Translation gives CASSQVNGEDTEAFF.

The CDR3 loop reads CASSRMQGRNEQFF. CDR3 nucleotide sequence: TGTGCCAGCAGCCGTATGCAGGGTAGGAATGAGCAGTTCTTC. The V gene is TRBV14, the J gene TRBJ2-1, with TRBD1 as a possible D gene (5 bases). CDR3 length: 14 residues. Germline V lookup: CDR1 SGHDN, CDR2 FVKESK. Trimming shortened V by 4 bases and J by 7 bases, and 14 bases separated the two germline ends. The whole variable domain, remainder taken from reference TRBV14 and TRBJ2-1, is EAGVTQFPSHSVIEKGQTVTLRCDPISGHDNLYWYRRVMGKEIKFLLHFVKESKQDESGMPNNRFLAERTGGTYSTLKVQPAELEDSGVYFCASSRMQGRNEQFFGPGTRLTVL.

V usage is TRBV2 and J usage is TRBJ2-7; a weak D match, TRBD1 (5 bases). V was clipped by 8 bases and J by 5 bases, with 16 bases between them. From germline, CDR1 is SNHLY and CDR2 FYNNEI. CDR3 length equals 13 residues. The CDR3 sequence: CASVLQGLNEQYF. The CDR3 bases are TGTGCCAGCGTACTTCAGGGTCTCAACGAGCAGTACTTC.

V usage is TRBV19 and J usage is TRBJ2-7; D perhaps matches TRBD1 (5 bases). This CDR3 has 14 residues. CDR1 LNHDA and CDR2 SQIVND come from the germline V gene (reference sequence). V was clipped by 6 bases and J by 0 bases, with 12 bases between them. The CDR3 here is CASSSLTDSYEQYF. CDR3 in DNA: TGTGCCAGTAGCTCATTGACAGACTCCTACGAGCAGTACTTC.

This clone was observed a handful of times. This chain joins TRBV30 and TRBJ2-7; D is perhaps TRBD2 (6 bases). Germline CDR1 and CDR2: GTSNPN and SVGIG (reference sequence). This CDR3 is 11 amino acids long. Between the trimmed V and J ends, which lost 8 bases and 6 bases, there was a span of 14 bases. The CDR3 coding sequence is TGTGCCGGGTCCTTCGGGGGCGAGCAGTACTTC. Amino acids: CAGSFGGEQYF.

The rearrangement links TRBV4-3 to TRBJ2-7, with 9 bases aligning to TRBD1. Germline V gene data show CDR1 as LGHNA and CDR2 as YSLEER. Losses at the gene ends were 3 bases for V and 1 base for J; bases not matched to a gene: 10. This CDR3 contains 17 residues. For the CDR3, the DNA is TGCGCCAGCAGCCAGGAATTGCCCGGGACAGGGTCCTACGAGCAGTACTTC. Encoded protein: CASSQELPGTGSYEQYF.

This clone appeared a single time. The chain links TRBV5-5 to TRBJ2-7; the D gene is possibly TRBD2 (6 bases). The V and J ends lost 2 bases and 3 bases respectively, with 15 bases between them. The CDR3 sequence is 15 residues long. Per the germline V gene, CDR1 is SGHKS and CDR2 is YYEKEE (reference sequence). CDR3 region: CASSFFSSSVYEQYF. In DNA, the CDR3 is TGTGCCAGCAGCTTTTTTTCCTCTAGCGTCTACGAGCAGTACTTC.

The chain employs TRBV15 and TRBJ2-7; tentatively, D is TRBD1 (6 bases). The CDR3 consists of 14 residues. Trimming took 5 bases from V and 6 from J, leaving 17 bases between them. Looked up from germline, CDR1 is LNHNV and CDR2 is YYDKDF (reference sequence). This CDR3 is CATSGGTGSREQYF. CDR3 in DNA: TGTGCCACCAGCGGGGGAACAGGGTCTCGCGAGCAGTACTTC.

This clone was seen only once. Other DNA variants within this sample encode the same CDR3. The rearrangement joins TRBV6-5 to TRBJ2-7; D is perhaps TRBD1 (6 bases). CDR1 and CDR2 from the germline V gene are MNHEY and SVGAGI. V lost 0 bases to trimming and J lost 1 base, with 10 bases between them. This CDR3 is 15 amino acids long. The CDR3 DNA follows: TGTGCCAGCAGTTACTCGAGGACAGCTTCCTACGAGCAGTACTTC. Translating it yields CASSYSRTASYEQYF.

The CDR3, as DNA: TGTGCCAGCAGCGTAGGACAGGGGCTTTTCCAAGAGACCCAGTACTTC. The encoded protein is CASSVGQGLFQETQYF. V is TRBV9 and J is TRBJ2-5, with TRBD1 matching over 8 bases. The CDR3 extends over 16 amino acids. V shed 0 bases, J shed 1 base, and the junction held 5 bases outside the gene matches. Germline-derived CDR1 and CDR2 are SGDLS and YYNGEE.

This chain connects TRBV11-2 to TRBJ1-6, with 9 nucleotides matching TRBD1. Germline V gene sequence: CDR1 SGHAT, CDR2 FQNNGV. The CDR3 has 15 residues. The trim removed 4 bases at V and 9 bases at J, leaving 7 bases unmatched. The CDR3 coding sequence is TGTGCCAGCAGCTCACCGGGACAGGGTTTTTCACCCCTCCACTTT. Its protein is CASSSPGQGFSPLHF.